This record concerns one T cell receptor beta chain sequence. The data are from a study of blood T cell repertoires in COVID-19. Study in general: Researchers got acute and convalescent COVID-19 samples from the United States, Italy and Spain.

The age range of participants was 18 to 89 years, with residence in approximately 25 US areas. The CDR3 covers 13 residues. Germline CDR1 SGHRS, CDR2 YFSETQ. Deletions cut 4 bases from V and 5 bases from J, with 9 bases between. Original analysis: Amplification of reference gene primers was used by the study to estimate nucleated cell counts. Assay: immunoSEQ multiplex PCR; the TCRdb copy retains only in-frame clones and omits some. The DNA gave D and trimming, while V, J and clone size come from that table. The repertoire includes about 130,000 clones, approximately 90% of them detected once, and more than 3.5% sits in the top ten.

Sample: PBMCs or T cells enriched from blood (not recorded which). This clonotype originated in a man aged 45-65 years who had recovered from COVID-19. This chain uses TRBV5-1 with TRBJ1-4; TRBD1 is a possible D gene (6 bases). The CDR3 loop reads CASSLTGNEKLFF. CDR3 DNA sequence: TGCGCCAGCAGCCTTACAGGGAATGAAAAACTGTTTTTT.